What follows is one T cell receptor (beta chain) and its context. There are many counts of this clonotype. It lacks a known antigen. No clone much larger than this one lies a single base away; base qualities are absent. The TCR beta CDR3 regions were amplified from the RNA transcripts. A first-round RT-PCR of the TCR CDR3 used the HTBI primer set with the Qiagen OneStep RT-PCR kit. The libraries were constructed in a second round of multiplex PCR and then size-selected and purified. Paired-end sequencing of the libraries was performed with 100 bp reads on an Illumina HiSeq2000. In the original analysis: SOAPnuke was used to process the raw data, with reads discarded if the reads contained adapters or uncalled bases, had a mean Phred below 15, or lacked an exact constant-primer or identifier match. High-quality paired reads were merged with COPE v1.2.5, and unique nucleotide sequences were defined as clonotypes. MiTCR v1.1 was used to align clonotypes to the IMGT TRBV, TRBD and TRBJ reference segments. The analysis included only V-J combinations with a frequency above 0.0001, which together covered more than 99% of the repertoires. The TCS score was defined as the ratio of F50 (clonal expansion) to E x V (chaos), calculated using BLOSUM62-based TCRdist between CDR3 peptides within each V-J. Welch's t-statistics and random forest reduced just over 500 V-J features to about 12, which were used in a naive Bayes classifier (R e1071). TCRdb reran the public reads through fastp at Q25 and MiXCR, keeping productive beta chains. CDR3 protein duplicates are merged, each entry listing the most common genes and DNA. TCRdb's processing, not the study's, gives the V and J calls here. The sample table contains about 520,000 distinct CDR3 sequences; only one count was recorded for roughly a quarter of them. The top ten clones comprise about 11% of the sample.

The data originate from a study of T cells in Graves' hyperthyroidism and ophthalmopathy (dated 2019 in TCRdb). Regarding the study in general: Peripheral blood samples were taken at the time of initial diagnosis, prior to any treatment. A discovery cohort of about 96 patients, roughly 45 with Graves' ophthalmopathy and approximately 55 with stable Graves' hyperthyroidism, was used to find distinguishing TCR V-J signatures. Prospective prediction of ophthalmopathy was tested in an independent validation cohort consisting of about 20 hyperthyroidism patients and some 15 patients who later progressed to ophthalmopathy. The roughly 100 discovery patients were divided at random into training and test sets in a 7:3 ratio. In addition, the study compared T-cell repertoires in thyroid tissue and in blood from about 6 Graves' hyperthyroidism patients. Following sampling, methimazole starting at 30 mg daily was given to hyperthyroidism patients, and high-dose intravenous methylprednisolone was given to ophthalmopathy patients. The paper describes TCR Vbeta CDR3 sequencing of 135 peripheral blood samples, made up of 40 to 45 ophthalmopathy patients, around 78 hyperthyroidism patients and 17 progressor patients. Points the paper makes about the study in general: Blood samples also contained most of the expanded thyroid clonotypes (frequency above 0.001), which suggests that blood repertoires may reflect thyroid immune responses. Sample size was not statistically predetermined, and investigators were not blinded to group allocation. In cross-validation, a model built on a 13 V-J signature told ophthalmopathy apart from stable hyperthyroidism with over 85% sensitivity and around 81% specificity, and in testing the same model reached 80%/75%. In validation, the model predicted progression to ophthalmopathy a median of roughly six months before onset, with about 71% sensitivity and just under 75% specificity.

Ophthalmopathy patients had moderately to severely active disease, Clinical Activity Score of at least 3, NOSPECS grade of at least 4, and duration under 3 months. The study excluded patients with uncontrolled infections, other autoimmune diseases, pregnancy or lactation. Diagnoses were based on clinical symptoms, serum thyroxine and TRAb, thyroid ultrasound and orbital computed tomography. PBMCs were isolated from about 10 ml of fresh peripheral blood by Ficoll-Paque density gradient centrifugation. Total RNA was extracted using Trizol reagent, and RNA quality was assessed on an Agilent 2100 Bioanalyzer. Taken from the germline V gene (reference sequence), the CDR1 and CDR2 loops are MNHEY and SMNVEV. Unmatched junction bases come to 9, with V trimmed by 6 bases and J by 8 bases. Spanning cysteine to phenylalanine, the CDR3 consists of 14 amino acids. Just the 42-base CDR3 DNA is kept, in frame starting at base 1.

The chain joins TRBV27 to TRBJ1-2; 10 central bases correspond to TRBD1. The TCR sequence derives from a woman aged 30 to 39 with Graves' ophthalmopathy. Sequenced material: blood. Here the CDR3 is given as CASSPLGDRGGYTF. The sequenced DNA is TGTGCCAGCAGCCCTCTCGGGGACAGGGGCGGCTACACCTTC.